A selection of T cell receptor beta chains follows, all from one sample in a study of OX40 agonist ivuxolimab in advanced cancers. Sequencing was performed with immunoSEQ multiplex PCR; in TCRdb, only in-frame clones are kept and a portion is missing. The sample has approximately 110,000 clones, approximately 90% seen once; the top ten hold roughly 0.85%. Here the sequenced sample was CD4+ or CD8+ T cells sorted from blood, taken in a trial of the OX40 agonist ivuxolimab. Receptor source: an adult with an advanced solid tumor such as melanoma, head and neck, liver or kidney cancer. The CDR3 runs from the conserved cysteine through the conserved F or W. The order of the fields is clone size, J gene, V gene, CDR3 length, D gene, CDR3 DNA, CDR3 protein. D genes are given only for firm matches. Expanded clones get a size class; other rows say once, few or many, or leave the size out.

abundance: -; j_gene: TRBJ1-2; v_gene: TRBV7-9; len: 12; d_gene: -; CDR3nt: TGTGCCAGCGGATCACGGGTAGGGGGCTACACCTTC; CDR3aa: CASGSRVGGYTF
abundance: -; j_gene: TRBJ2-2; v_gene: TRBV2; len: 13; d_gene: -; CDR3nt: TGTGCCAGCAGTGAACAGAACACCGGGGAGCTGTTTTTT; CDR3aa: CASSEQNTGELFF
abundance: -; j_gene: TRBJ2-5; v_gene: TRBV7-8; len: 12; d_gene: -; CDR3nt: TGTGCCAGCAGCTTCGCCGGAGAGACCCAGTACTTC; CDR3aa: CASSFAGETQYF
abundance: -; j_gene: TRBJ2-7; v_gene: TRBV7-2; len: 12; d_gene: -; CDR3nt: TGTGCCAGCAGCCCACCCGGCTCCGAGCAGTACTTC; CDR3aa: CASSPPGSEQYF
abundance: -; j_gene: TRBJ2-3; v_gene: TRBV5-4; len: 16; d_gene: TRBD2; CDR3nt: TGTGCCAGCAGCTTACTGACTAGCGGCCGCACAGATACGCAGTATTTT; CDR3aa: CASSLLTSGRTDTQYF
abundance: -; j_gene: TRBJ2-2; v_gene: TRBV7-3; len: 13; d_gene: -; CDR3nt: TGTGCCAGCAGCTTTATTGGCACCGGGGAGCTGTTTTTT; CDR3aa: CASSFIGTGELFF
abundance: few; j_gene: TRBJ1-2; v_gene: TRBV6-1; len: 14; d_gene: -; CDR3nt: TGTGCCAGCAGTGACGGCAGGGAAGCAAATGGCTACACCTTC; CDR3aa: CASSDGREANGYTF
abundance: -; j_gene: TRBJ1-5; v_gene: TRBV5-5; len: 15; d_gene: TRBD1; CDR3nt: TGTGCCAGCAGCGGGACAGGGGCTGGAAATCAGCCCCAGCATTTT; CDR3aa: CASSGTGAGNQPQHF
abundance: -; j_gene: TRBJ2-1; v_gene: TRBV9; len: 19; d_gene: TRBD2; CDR3nt: TGTGCCAGCAGCGCAAGAGGCGGGAGCCCCTCGAGCTCCTACAATGAGCAGTTCTTC; CDR3aa: CASSARGGSPSSSYNEQFF
abundance: once; j_gene: TRBJ2-7; v_gene: TRBV28; len: 14; d_gene: -; CDR3nt: TGTGCCAGCAGTTTAGTCGCAGGCTCCGACGAGCAGTACTTC; CDR3aa: CASSLVAGSDEQYF
abundance: -; j_gene: TRBJ2-2; v_gene: TRBV7-8; len: 14; d_gene: -; CDR3nt: TGTGCCAGCAGCTTTAGCGGGAACACCGGGGAGCTGTTTTTT; CDR3aa: CASSFSGNTGELFF
abundance: -; j_gene: TRBJ2-7; v_gene: TRBV7-2; len: 13; d_gene: -; CDR3nt: TGTGCCAGCAGCTTACAGGCATACTACGAGCAGTACTTC; CDR3aa: CASSLQAYYEQYF
abundance: -; j_gene: TRBJ2-7; v_gene: TRBV2; len: 16; d_gene: TRBD2; CDR3nt: TGTGCCAGCAGTGAATCGGGACTAGCGGACGCCTACGAGCAGTACTTC; CDR3aa: CASSESGLADAYEQYF
abundance: -; j_gene: TRBJ2-4; v_gene: TRBV18; len: 14; d_gene: -; CDR3nt: TGTGCCAGCTCCTCGACAGCGCCAGGATACATTCAGTACTTC; CDR3aa: CASSSTAPGYIQYF
abundance: -; j_gene: TRBJ1-4; v_gene: TRBV6-1; len: 14; d_gene: -; CDR3nt: TGTGCCAGCAGTACGGGGGCAGGTGAACTGAAACTGTTTTTT; CDR3aa: CASSTGAGELKLFF
abundance: once; j_gene: TRBJ2-1; v_gene: TRBV2; len: 12; d_gene: -; CDR3nt: TGTGCCAGCAGTGAGGATTCCCATGAGCAGTTCTTC; CDR3aa: CASSEDSHEQFF
abundance: -; j_gene: TRBJ2-4; v_gene: TRBV28; len: 15; d_gene: TRBD2; CDR3nt: TGTGCCAGCAGTACCTTCGGGGGGGCCCGGGAGATGCAGTACTTC; CDR3aa: CASSTFGGAREMQYF
abundance: once; j_gene: TRBJ2-3; v_gene: TRBV5-1; len: 14; d_gene: -; CDR3nt: TGCGCCAGCAGCTTGTCGGGGCGGGGAGATACGCAGTATTTT; CDR3aa: CASSLSGRGDTQYF
abundance: few; j_gene: TRBJ1-1; v_gene: TRBV9; len: 16; d_gene: TRBD1; CDR3nt: TGTGCCAGCAGCGAACCGGGACAGGGGGCGAGGACTGAAGCTTTCTTT; CDR3aa: CASSEPGQGARTEAFF
abundance: -; j_gene: TRBJ2-7; v_gene: TRBV28; len: 12; d_gene: -; CDR3nt: TGTGCCAGCAGAGTATTGACCGGAAGCCAGTACTTC; CDR3aa: CASRVLTGSQYF
abundance: -; j_gene: TRBJ1-4; v_gene: TRBV18; len: 13; d_gene: -; CDR3nt: TGTGCCAGCTCGCGTGCTGCCAATGAAAAACTGTTTTTT; CDR3aa: CASSRAANEKLFF
abundance: -; j_gene: TRBJ2-6; v_gene: TRBV27; len: 14; d_gene: -; CDR3nt: TGTGCCAGCAGCTTGACGGGGGGGGCCAACGTCCTGACTTTC; CDR3aa: CASSLTGGANVLTF
abundance: -; j_gene: TRBJ2-5; v_gene: TRBV20-1; len: 11; d_gene: TRBD2; CDR3nt: TGCAGTGCTAGCGGGAGGGGGACCCAGTACTTC; CDR3aa: CSASGRGTQYF
abundance: -; j_gene: TRBJ1-1; v_gene: TRBV6-4; len: 13; d_gene: -; CDR3nt: TGTGCCAGCAGTGACAGGGAGAACACTGAAGCTTTCTTT; CDR3aa: CASSDRENTEAFF
abundance: -; j_gene: TRBJ2-3; v_gene: TRBV9; len: 14; d_gene: -; CDR3nt: TGTGCCAGCAGCGTAGGGGCCGGGGCAGATACGCAGTATTTT; CDR3aa: CASSVGAGADTQYF
abundance: once; j_gene: TRBJ2-7; v_gene: TRBV6-1; len: 13; d_gene: -; CDR3nt: TGTGCCAGCACCGAAACCCGGGGCTACGAGCAGTACTTC; CDR3aa: CASTETRGYEQYF